This T cell receptor beta chain was captured by sequencing in a study of Ad26.COV2.S vaccination and SARS-CoV-2 variants. The data were produced by immunoSEQ multiplex PCR, yet TCRdb's version contains in-frame clones alone and is incomplete. The repertoire holds roughly 240,000 clones, with 88% as singletons. This sample's treatment: around 19 received Ad26.COV2.S at low or high dose, single or two shots; 5 received placebo; per-sample allocation not given. The study sampled participants on day 63 after the first vaccine or placebo injection. The CDR3 has 15 residues. V gave up 6 bases and J gave up 6 bases; unmatched junction bases: 9. CDR1 MNHEY and CDR2 SVGAGI come from the germline V gene.

The chain carries TRBV6-5 and TRBJ1-5, with 9 bases identical to TRBD1. Here the sequenced sample was peripheral blood, taken in a trial of Ad26.COV2.S vaccine versus placebo. The receptor was derived from a person between 18 and 65 years old who received the Ad26.COV2.S COVID-19 vaccine or a placebo. CDR3 sequence reads: CASSSRQGVGQPQHF. In DNA, the CDR3 is TGTGCCAGCAGCTCGCGACAGGGGGTGGGTCAGCCCCAGCATTTT.